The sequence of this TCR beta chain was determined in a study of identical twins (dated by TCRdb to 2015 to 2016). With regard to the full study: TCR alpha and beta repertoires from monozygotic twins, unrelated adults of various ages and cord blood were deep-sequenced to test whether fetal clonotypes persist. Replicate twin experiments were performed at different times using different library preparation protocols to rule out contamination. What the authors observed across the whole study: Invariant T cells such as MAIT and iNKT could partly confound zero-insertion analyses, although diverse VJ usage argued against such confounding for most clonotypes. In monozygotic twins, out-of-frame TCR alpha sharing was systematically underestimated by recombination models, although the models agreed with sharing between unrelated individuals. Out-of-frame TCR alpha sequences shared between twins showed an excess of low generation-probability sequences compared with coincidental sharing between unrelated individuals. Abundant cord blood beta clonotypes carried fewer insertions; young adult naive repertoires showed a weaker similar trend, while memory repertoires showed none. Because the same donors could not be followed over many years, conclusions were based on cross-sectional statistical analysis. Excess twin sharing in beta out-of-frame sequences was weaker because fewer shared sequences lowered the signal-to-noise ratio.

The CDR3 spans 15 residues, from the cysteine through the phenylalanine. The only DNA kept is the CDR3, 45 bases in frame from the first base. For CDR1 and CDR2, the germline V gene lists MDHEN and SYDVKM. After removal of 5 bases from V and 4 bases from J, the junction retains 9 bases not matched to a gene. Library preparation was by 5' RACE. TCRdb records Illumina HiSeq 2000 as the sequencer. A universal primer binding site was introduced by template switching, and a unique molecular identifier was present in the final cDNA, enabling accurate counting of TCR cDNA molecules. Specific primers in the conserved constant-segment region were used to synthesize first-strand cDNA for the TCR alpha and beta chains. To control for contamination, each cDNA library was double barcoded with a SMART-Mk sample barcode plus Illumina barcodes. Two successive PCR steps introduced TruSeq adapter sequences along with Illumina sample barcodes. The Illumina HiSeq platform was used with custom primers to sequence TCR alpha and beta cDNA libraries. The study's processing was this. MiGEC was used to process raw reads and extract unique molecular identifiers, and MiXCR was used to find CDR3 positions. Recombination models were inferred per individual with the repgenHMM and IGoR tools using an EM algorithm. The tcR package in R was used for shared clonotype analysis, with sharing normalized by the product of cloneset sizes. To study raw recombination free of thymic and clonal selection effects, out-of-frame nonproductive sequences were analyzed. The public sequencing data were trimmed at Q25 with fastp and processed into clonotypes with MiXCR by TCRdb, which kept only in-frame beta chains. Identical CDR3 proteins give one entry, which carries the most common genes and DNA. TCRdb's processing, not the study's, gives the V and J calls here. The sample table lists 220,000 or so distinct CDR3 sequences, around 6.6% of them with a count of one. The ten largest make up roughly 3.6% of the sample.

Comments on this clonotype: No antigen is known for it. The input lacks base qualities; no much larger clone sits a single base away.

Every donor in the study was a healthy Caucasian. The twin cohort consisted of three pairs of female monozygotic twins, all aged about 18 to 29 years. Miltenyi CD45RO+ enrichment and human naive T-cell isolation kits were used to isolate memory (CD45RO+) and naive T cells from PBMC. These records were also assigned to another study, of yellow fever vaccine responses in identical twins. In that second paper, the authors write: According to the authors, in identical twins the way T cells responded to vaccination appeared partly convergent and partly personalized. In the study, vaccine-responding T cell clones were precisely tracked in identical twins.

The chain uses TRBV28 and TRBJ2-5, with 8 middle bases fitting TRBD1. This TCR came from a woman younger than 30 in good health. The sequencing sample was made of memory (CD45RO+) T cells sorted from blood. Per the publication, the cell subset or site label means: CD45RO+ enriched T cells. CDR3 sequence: CASSLQGAVGETQYF. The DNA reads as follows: TGTGCCAGCAGTCTCCAGGGGGCGGTCGGAGAGACCCAGTACTTC.